This T cell receptor beta chain originates from a study of T cell repertoires in cytomegalovirus infection. Study as a whole: Indicated by public TCR beta signatures were CMV infection and matching HLA type.

Concerning this clonotype itself: Antigen: not known.

J lost 5 bases, V lost 3 bases, and 3 bases had no gene match. Germline values: CDR1 SGHTA, CDR2 FQGNSA. There are 13 residues in the CDR3. TCRdb used MiXCR to reprocess the reads, holding one entry per CDR3 protein. The sample consists of some 57,000 distinct CDR3 sequences, approximately 36% of them appearing once. The study, taken as a whole, reports: HLA-C-restricted CMV clonotypes gave the most frequent clonotype in two of eight donors. Identification of carriers of CMV plus the relevant HLA was performed using cumulative public TCR beta family frequency.

The sequenced sample was PBMCs, sequenced either directly or after in vitro stimulation (not recorded which). This chain joins TRBV7-2 and TRBJ2-5, with 7 bases identical to TRBD1. This TCR derives from a human donor in good health (CMV status not recorded). Some clones in this sample may be carry-over from other donors' samples. CDR3 nucleotide sequence: TGTGCCAGCAGCTTTCCGGACAGGGAGACCCAGTACTTC. It translates to CASSFPDRETQYF.